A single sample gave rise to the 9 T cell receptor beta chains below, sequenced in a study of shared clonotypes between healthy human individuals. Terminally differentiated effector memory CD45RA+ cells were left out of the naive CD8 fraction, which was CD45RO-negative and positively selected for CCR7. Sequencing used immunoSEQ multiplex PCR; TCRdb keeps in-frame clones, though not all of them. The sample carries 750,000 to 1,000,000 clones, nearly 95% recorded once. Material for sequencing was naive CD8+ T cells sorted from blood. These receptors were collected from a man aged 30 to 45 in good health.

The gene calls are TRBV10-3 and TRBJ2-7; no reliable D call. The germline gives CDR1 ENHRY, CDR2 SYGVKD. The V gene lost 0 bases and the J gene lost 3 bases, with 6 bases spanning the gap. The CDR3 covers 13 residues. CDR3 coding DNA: TGTGCCATCAGTGAGTCTAGGTTCTACGAGCAGTACTTC. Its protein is CAISESRFYEQYF.

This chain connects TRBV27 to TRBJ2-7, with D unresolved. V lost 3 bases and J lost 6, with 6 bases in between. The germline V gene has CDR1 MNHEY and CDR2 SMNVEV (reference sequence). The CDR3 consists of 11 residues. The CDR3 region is CASSFNAEQYF. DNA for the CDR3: TGTGCCAGCAGTTTTAACGCCGAGCAGTACTTC.

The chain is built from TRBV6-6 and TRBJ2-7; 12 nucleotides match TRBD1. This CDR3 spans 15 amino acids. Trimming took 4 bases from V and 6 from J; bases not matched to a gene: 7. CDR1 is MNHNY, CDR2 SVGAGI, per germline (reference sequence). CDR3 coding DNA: TGTGCCAGCAGTTCTCTCGCGGGACAGGGGGCCGAGCAGTACTTC. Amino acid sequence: CASSSLAGQGAEQYF.

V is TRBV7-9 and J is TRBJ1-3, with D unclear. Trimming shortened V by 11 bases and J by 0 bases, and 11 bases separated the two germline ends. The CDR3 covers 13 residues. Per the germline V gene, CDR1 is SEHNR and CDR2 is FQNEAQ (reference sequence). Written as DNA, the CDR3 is TGTGCCGGCCCCGGCGGCTCTGGAAACACCATATATTTT. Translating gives CAGPGGSGNTIYF.

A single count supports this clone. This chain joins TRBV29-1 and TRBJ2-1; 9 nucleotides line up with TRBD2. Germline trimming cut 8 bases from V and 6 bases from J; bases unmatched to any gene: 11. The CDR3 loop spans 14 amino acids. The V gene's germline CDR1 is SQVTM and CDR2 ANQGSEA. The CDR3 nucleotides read TGCAGCACATGGGCGGGAGGGCCAGTCAATGAGCAGTTCTTC. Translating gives CSTWAGGPVNEQFF.

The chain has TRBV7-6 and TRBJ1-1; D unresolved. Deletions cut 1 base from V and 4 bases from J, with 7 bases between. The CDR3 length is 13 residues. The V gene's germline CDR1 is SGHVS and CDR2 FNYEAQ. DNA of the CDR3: TGTGCCAGCAGCTTAGAGTTGAGCACTGAAGCTTTCTTT. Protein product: CASSLELSTEAFF.

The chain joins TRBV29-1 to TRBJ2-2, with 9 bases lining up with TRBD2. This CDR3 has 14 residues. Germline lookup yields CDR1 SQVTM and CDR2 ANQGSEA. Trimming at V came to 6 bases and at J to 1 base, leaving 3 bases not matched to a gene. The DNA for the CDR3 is TGCAGCGTCGTTAGCGGGGGGAACACCGGGGAGCTGTTTTTT. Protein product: CSVVSGGNTGELFF.

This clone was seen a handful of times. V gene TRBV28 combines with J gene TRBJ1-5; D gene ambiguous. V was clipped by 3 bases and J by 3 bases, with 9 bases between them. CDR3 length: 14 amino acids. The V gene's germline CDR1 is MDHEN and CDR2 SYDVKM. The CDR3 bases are TGTGCCAGCAGTTTTCGGCACGCCAATCAGCCCCAGCATTTT. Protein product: CASSFRHANQPQHF.

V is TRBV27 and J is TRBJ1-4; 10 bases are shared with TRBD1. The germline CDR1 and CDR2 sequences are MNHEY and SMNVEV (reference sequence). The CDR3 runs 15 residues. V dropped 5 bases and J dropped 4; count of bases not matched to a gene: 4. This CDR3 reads CASSDRGPRNEKLFF. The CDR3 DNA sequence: TGTGCCAGCAGTGACAGGGGGCCGCGTAATGAAAAACTGTTTTTT.